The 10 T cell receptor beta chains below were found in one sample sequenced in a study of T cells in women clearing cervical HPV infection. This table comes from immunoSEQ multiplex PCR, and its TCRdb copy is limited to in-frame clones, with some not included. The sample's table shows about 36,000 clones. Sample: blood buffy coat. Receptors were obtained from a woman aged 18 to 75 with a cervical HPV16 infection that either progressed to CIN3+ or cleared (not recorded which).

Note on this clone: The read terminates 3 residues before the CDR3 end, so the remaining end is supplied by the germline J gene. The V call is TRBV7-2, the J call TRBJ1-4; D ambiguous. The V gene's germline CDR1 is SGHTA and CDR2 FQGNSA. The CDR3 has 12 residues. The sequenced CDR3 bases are TGTGCCAGCAGCTTAGACTATTCACCA. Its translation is CASSLDYSP. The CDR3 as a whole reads CASSLDYSPLFF.

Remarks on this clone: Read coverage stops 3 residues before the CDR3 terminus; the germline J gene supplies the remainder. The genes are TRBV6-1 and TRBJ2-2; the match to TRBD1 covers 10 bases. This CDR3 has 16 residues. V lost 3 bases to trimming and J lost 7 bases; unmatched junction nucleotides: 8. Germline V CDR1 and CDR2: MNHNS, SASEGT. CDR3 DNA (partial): TGTGCCAGCAGTGAGATTGACAGGGGGCGAGGCGGGGAG. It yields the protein CASSEIDRGRGGE. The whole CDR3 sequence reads CASSEIDRGRGGELFF.

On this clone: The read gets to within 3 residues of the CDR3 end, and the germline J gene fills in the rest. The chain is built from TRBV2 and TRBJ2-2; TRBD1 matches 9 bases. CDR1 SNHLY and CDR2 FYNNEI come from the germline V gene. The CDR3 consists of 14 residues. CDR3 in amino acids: CASSWGQGNEKLFF. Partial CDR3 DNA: TGTGCCAGCAGTTGGGGACAGGGAAATGAAAAG.

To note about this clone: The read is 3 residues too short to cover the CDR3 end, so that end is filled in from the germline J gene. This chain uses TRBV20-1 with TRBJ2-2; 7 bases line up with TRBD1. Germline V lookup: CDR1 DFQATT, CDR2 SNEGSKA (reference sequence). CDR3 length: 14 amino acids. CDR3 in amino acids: CSAMGQPTGIKLFF. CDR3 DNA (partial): TGCAGTGCTATGGGACAGCCAACAGGGATTAAG.

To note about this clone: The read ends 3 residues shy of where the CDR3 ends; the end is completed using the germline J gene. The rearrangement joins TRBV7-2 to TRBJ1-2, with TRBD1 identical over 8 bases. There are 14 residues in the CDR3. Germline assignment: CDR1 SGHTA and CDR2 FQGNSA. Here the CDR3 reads CASSWTGSGDTYTF. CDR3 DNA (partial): TGTGCCAGCAGCTGGACAGGGTCGGGAGATACC.

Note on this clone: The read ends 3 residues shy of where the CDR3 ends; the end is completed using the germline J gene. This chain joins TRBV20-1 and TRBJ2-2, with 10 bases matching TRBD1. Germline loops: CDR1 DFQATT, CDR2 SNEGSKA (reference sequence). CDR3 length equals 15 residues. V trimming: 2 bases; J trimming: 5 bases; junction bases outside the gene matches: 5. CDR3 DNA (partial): TGCAGTGCTAGAATGGGACAGGGGATGACCGGGGAG. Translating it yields CSARMGQGMTGE. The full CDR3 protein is CSARMGQGMTGELFF.

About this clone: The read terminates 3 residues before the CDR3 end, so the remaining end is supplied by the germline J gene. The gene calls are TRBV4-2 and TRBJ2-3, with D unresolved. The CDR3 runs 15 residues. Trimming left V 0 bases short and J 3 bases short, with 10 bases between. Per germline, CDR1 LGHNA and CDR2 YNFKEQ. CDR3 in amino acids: CASSQDQARTDTQYF. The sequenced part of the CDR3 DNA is TGTGCCAGCAGCCAAGATCAGGCTCGGACAGATACG.

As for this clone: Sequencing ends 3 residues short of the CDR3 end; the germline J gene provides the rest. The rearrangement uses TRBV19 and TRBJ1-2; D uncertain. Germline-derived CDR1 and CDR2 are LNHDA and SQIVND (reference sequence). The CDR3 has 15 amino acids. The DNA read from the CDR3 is TGTGCCAGTAGACTTACTAGCGAGCCCTACAATGAC. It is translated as CASRLTSEPYND. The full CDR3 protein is CASRLTSEPYNDYTF.

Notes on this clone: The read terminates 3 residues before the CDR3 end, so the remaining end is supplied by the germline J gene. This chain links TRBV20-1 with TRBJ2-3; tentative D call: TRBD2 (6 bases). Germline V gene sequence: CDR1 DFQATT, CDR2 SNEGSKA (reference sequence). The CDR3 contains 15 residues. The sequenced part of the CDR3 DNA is TGCAGTGCTATGGGAGGAGCGGCGCGCCAAGAGACG. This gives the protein CSAMGGAARQET. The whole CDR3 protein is CSAMGGAARQETQYF.

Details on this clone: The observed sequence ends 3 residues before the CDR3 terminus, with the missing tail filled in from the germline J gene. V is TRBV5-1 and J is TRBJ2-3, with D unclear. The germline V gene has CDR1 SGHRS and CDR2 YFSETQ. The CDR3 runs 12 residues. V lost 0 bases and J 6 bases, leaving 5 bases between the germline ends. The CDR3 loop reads CASSLEGDTQYF. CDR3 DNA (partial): TGCGCCAGCAGCTTGGAAGGGGATACG.